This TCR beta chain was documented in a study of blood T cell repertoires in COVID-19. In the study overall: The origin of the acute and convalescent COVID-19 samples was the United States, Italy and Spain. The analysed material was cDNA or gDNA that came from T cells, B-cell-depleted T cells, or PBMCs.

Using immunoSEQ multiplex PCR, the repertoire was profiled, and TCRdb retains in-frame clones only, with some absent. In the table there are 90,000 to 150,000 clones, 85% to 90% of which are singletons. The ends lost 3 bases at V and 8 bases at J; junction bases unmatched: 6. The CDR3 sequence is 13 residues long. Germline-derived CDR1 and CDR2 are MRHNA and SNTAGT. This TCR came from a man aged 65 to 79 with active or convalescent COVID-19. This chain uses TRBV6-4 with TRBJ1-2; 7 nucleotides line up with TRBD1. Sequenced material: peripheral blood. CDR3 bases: TGTGCCAGCAGTGAAACAGGGGCGCGGGGCTACACCTTC. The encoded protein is CASSETGARGYTF.